This T cell receptor (beta chain) stems from a study of response to subunit inactivated influenza vaccine. Findings and caveats of the study: Each seasonal flu vaccination may recruit only limited new T cells, authors suggested.

With regard to this clonotype: Its matching antigen is unknown.

Looked up from germline, CDR1 is SGHVS and CDR2 is FQNEAQ. The CDR3 length is 15 residues. V lost 5 bases and J lost 2; bases outside the gene matches: 7. TCRdb re-derived calls from the RT-PCR reads in MiXCR, one entry per CDR3 protein. The sample includes almost 600,000 distinct CDR3 sequences, around 15% seen only once; the top ten take 11%. The chain uses TRBV7-8 and TRBJ2-3; TRBD1 aligns across 7 bases. Sequences were derived from PBMCs from blood, sampled 12 days after vaccination. The clonotype originates from a man over 45 who received an inactivated influenza vaccine. The CDR3 coding sequence is TGTGCCAGCAGCCACCGGGACAGATTCACAGATACGCAGTATTTT. Translation: CASSHRDRFTDTQYF.